This passage covers 20 T cell receptor beta chains from one sample sequenced in a study of T cell responses to AZD1222 COVID-19 vaccine. Here immunoSEQ multiplex PCR was the method, and the copy in TCRdb shows in-frame clones only, minus some. The sample has about 150,000 clones; more than 85% are singletons. The sample here was peripheral blood, taken on day 0 of AZD1222 vaccination. These receptors came from an adult in good health.

The chain uses TRBV9 and TRBJ1-2; D is uncertain. From germline, CDR1 is SGDLS and CDR2 YYNGEE. The CDR3 contains 16 residues. The V end lost 4 bases, the J end lost 2 bases, and 18 bases lay between the germline ends. Here the CDR3 DNA reads TGTGCCAGCAGCCCCGAGATTATGGCCCCCAACTATGGCTACACCTTC. Translating gives CASSPEIMAPNYGYTF.

In DNA form, the CDR3 reads TGTGCCAGCAGTCCGGACAGGGCTCAGCCCCAGCATTTT. As protein: CASSPDRAQPQHF. The chain links TRBV27 to TRBJ1-5; 8 bases are a match to TRBD1. The germline V gene encodes CDR1 MNHEY and CDR2 SMNVEV (reference sequence). This CDR3 is 13 amino acids long. The J segment lost 6 bases and the V segment lost 5 bases, leaving 3 bases of the junction unmatched.

CDR3 sequence: CASSQDLFWGVNEQFF. Written as DNA, the CDR3 is TGTGCCAGCAGCCAAGATTTGTTTTGGGGGGTCAATGAGCAGTTCTTC. This chain uses TRBV14 with TRBJ2-1, with D possibly TRBD2 on 6 matching bases. V lost 0 bases and J 6 bases, leaving 15 bases between the germline ends. Per the germline V gene, CDR1 is SGHDN and CDR2 is FVKESK. The CDR3 runs 16 residues.

The rearrangement joins TRBV28 to TRBJ1-4, with unresolved D. V was trimmed by 6 bases and J by 6 bases, leaving 20 bases between them. Looked up from germline, CDR1 is MDHEN and CDR2 is SYDVKM. This CDR3 region has 16 residues. Here the CDR3 reads CASRGGPNRGDEKLFF. CDR3 nucleotide sequence: TGTGCCAGCAGAGGCGGCCCAAACAGAGGTGATGAAAAACTGTTTTTT.

The V gene is TRBV7-2, the J gene TRBJ1-5; TRBD1 matches 8 bases. The V segment lost 3 bases and the J segment 4 bases; nucleotides outside the gene matches: 2. Germline CDR1 reads SGHTA; CDR2 reads FQGNSA. CDR3 length: 14 residues. CDR3 sequence: CASSLGTGNQPQHF. The CDR3 DNA reads TGTGCCAGCAGCTTGGGGACAGGTAATCAGCCCCAGCATTTT.

J is TRBJ2-6 and V is TRBV2; D ambiguous. CDR1 is SNHLY and CDR2 is FYNNEI in the germline V gene. The CDR3 runs 15 residues. Trimming removed 4 bases from V and 5 bases from J, with 12 bases in between. CDR3 nucleotides: TGTGCCAGCAGTGCCAATAGCCTCTGGGCCAACGTCCTGACTTTC. This sequence encodes CASSANSLWANVLTF. Full variable domain (remainder filled in from reference TRBV2 and TRBJ2-6): EPEVTQTPSHQVTQMGQEVILRCVPISNHLYFYWYRQILGQKVEFLVSFYNNEISEKSEIFDDQFSVERPDGSNFTLKIRSTKLEDSAMYFCASSANSLWANVLTFGAGSRLTVL.

This chain links TRBV28 with TRBJ2-4; D perhaps matches TRBD1 (6 bases). In germline, CDR1 is MDHEN, CDR2 SYDVKM. The CDR3 totals 17 residues. Trimming removed 6 bases from V and 1 base from J, with 19 bases in between. The chain's CDR3 is CASRGSRTAIAKNIQYF. The CDR3 coding sequence is TGTGCCAGCAGGGGATCGCGGACAGCGATTGCCAAAAACATTCAGTACTTC.

The chain links TRBV4-1 to TRBJ1-2; D remains ambiguous. V lost 2 bases to trimming and J lost 8 bases, with 6 bases between them. Germline-derived CDR1 and CDR2 are MGHRA and YSYEKL. The CDR3 is 11 residues long. The CDR3 nucleotides are TGCGCCAGCAGCCAATCGCTGGGCTACACCTTC. It codes for CASSQSLGYTF.

The chain carries TRBV5-5 and TRBJ1-4; D is possibly TRBD1 (5 bases). Germline V gene sequence: CDR1 SGHKS, CDR2 YYEKEE (reference sequence). The V and J ends lost 5 bases and 0 bases respectively, with 14 bases between them. This CDR3 has 16 amino acids. The CDR3 is CASSRSGGATNEKLFF. CDR3 DNA: TGTGCCAGCAGTCGCTCGGGAGGGGCAACTAATGAAAAACTGTTTTTT. The complete variable domain, with remaining parts taken from reference TRBV5-5 and TRBJ1-4, reads DAGVTQSPTHLIKTRGQQVTLRCSPISGHKSVSWYQQVLGQGPQFIFQYYEKEERGRGNFPDRFSARQFPNYSSELNVNALLLGDSALYLCASSRSGGATNEKLFFGSGTQLSVL.

Relative to its sample, this clone is large. This chain links TRBV7-9 with TRBJ2-2, with 9 positions matching TRBD1. Per the germline V gene, CDR1 is SEHNR and CDR2 is FQNEAQ (reference sequence). The CDR3 runs 17 residues. The ends lost 6 bases at V and 3 bases at J; junction bases unmatched: 11. The CDR3 DNA reads as TGTGCCAGCAGTTCAAATCCCGGGACAGGGTACACCGGGGAGCTGTTTTTT. Translated, it gives CASSSNPGTGYTGELFF.

A few counts support this clone. The V call is TRBV4-3, the J call TRBJ2-6; D ambiguous. This CDR3 region has 16 residues. The germline gives CDR1 LGHNA, CDR2 YSLEER. Deletions cut 0 bases from V and 2 bases from J, with 8 bases between. The CDR3 reads CASSQDSTAGANVLTF. For the CDR3, the DNA is TGCGCCAGCAGCCAAGATTCAACAGCTGGGGCCAACGTCCTGACTTTC.

CDR3 DNA: TGTGCCAGCAGCCTCGCTGGGGGGGCGAGACCCTCCGCGGATGAAAAACTGTTTTTT. Residues: CASSLAGGARPSADEKLFF. V usage is TRBV13 and J usage is TRBJ1-4, with a possible D match to TRBD1 (6 bases). This CDR3 is 19 amino acids long. The germline gives CDR1 PRHDT, CDR2 FYEKMQ (reference sequence). Trimming cost V 5 bases and J 6 bases, with 28 bases left between them.

With respect to this clone: Other DNA sequences in this specimen translate into the identical CDR3. The chain joins TRBV30 to TRBJ1-2, with D maybe TRBD1 (6 bases). There are 12 residues in the CDR3. Trimming removed 2 bases from V and 2 bases from J, with 6 bases in between. CDR1 is GTSNPN and CDR2 is SVGIG in the germline V gene (reference sequence). CDR3 amino acids: CAWSRGNYGYTF. CDR3 nucleotide sequence: TGTGCCTGGAGTAGGGGGAACTATGGCTACACCTTC.

This clone was found once. For the CDR3, the DNA is TGTGCCAGCTCACCACCGAGAGGGACGGGCGGGGATACGCAGTATTTT. Its translation: CASSPPRGTGGDTQYF. V gene TRBV18 combines with J gene TRBJ2-3; tentatively, D is TRBD1 or TRBD2 (5 bases each). Trimming pared 0 bases from V and 6 bases from J, leaving 16 bases between. Germline CDR1 is KGHSH and CDR2 is LQKENI. This CDR3 contains 16 residues.

The CDR3: CASSRPLGGESTDTQYF. The CDR3 DNA is TGCGCCAGCAGCCGCCCTCTAGGGGGGGAAAGCACAGATACGCAGTATTTT. V gene TRBV5-1 combines with J gene TRBJ2-3; possible D gene TRBD2, 7 bases. The CDR3 length is 17 residues. Germline CDR1 and CDR2: SGHRS and YFSETQ. Trimming cost V 4 bases and J 0 bases, with 18 bases left between them.

The genes are TRBV19 and TRBJ2-4; a possible D gene is TRBD1 (5 bases). V was pared by 5 bases and J by 2 bases, with 7 bases between. Germline CDR1 and CDR2: LNHDA and SQIVND (reference sequence). The length of the CDR3 is 13 residues. In DNA, the CDR3 is TGTGCCAGTAGTCAGGGCACCAAAAACATTCAGTACTTC. Encoded protein: CASSQGTKNIQYF.

This clone has only a few counts. The chain carries TRBV4-1 and TRBJ1-1, with D tentatively TRBD1 (6 bases). V shed 7 bases and J shed 8 bases, with 14 bases lying between them. The CDR3 extends over 12 amino acids. The germline V gene has CDR1 MGHRA and CDR2 YSYEKL. The CDR3 coding sequence is TGCGCCAGCACGGACAGTAAGGAAGAAGCTTTCTTT. Translated, it gives CASTDSKEEAFF.

V and J are TRBV19 and TRBJ1-2, with no clear D. Germline values: CDR1 LNHDA, CDR2 SQIVND (reference sequence). V lost 5 bases to trimming and J lost 1 base, with 20 bases between them. CDR3 length: 17 residues. CDR3 residues: CASSPLLPNRFNYGYTF. In nucleotides, the CDR3 is TGTGCCAGTAGTCCGCTTCTTCCAAACCGCTTTAACTATGGCTACACCTTC. The full variable domain, completed using reference TRBV19 and TRBJ1-2, is DGGITQSPKYLFRKEGQNVTLSCEQNLNHDAMYWYRQDPGQGLRLIYYSQIVNDFQKGDIAEGYSVSREKKESFPLTVTSAQKNPTAFYLCASSPLLPNRFNYGYTFGSGTRLTVV.

The gene calls are TRBV19 and TRBJ1-4; no clear D gene. The V gene lost 10 bases and the J gene lost 12 bases, with 12 bases spanning the gap. The CDR3 loop spans 10 amino acids. The germline gives CDR1 LNHDA, CDR2 SQIVND (reference sequence). The CDR3 protein is CATYNRELFF. The CDR3 coding sequence is TGTGCCACTTACAATCGCGAACTGTTTTTT.

The genes are TRBV7-2 and TRBJ2-3; tentatively, D is TRBD1 (5 bases). There are 15 residues in the CDR3. The ends were cut back, 2 bases at V and 4 bases at J, with 13 bases in the middle. Per the germline V gene, CDR1 is SGHTA and CDR2 is FQGNSA. CDR3 bases: TGTGCCAGCAGCTTACCAGGGATAGGCGCAGATACGCAGTATTTT. This translates into CASSLPGIGADTQYF. Looking up the rest from reference TRBV7-2 and TRBJ2-3 gives the full variable domain: GAGVSQSPSNKVTEKGKDVELRCDPISGHTALYWYRQSLGQGLEFLIYFQGNSAPDKSGLPSDRFSAERTGGSVSTLTIQRTQQEDSAVYLCASSLPGIGADTQYFGPGTRLTVL.